This T cell receptor (beta chain) originates from a study of early T cells in non-severe SARS-CoV-2 infection. Study information: Whole-blood bulk RNA, unsorted, was sequenced, and chains were unpaired.

This clonotype has at least ten counts. The antigen remains unidentified. The TCR library protocol attached unique molecular identifiers to the individual cDNA molecules. TCRdb passed the 5' RACE reads through MiXCR, listing each CDR3 protein once. The data contain about 27,000 distinct CDR3 sequences, more than 4.5% of them singletons. The CDR3 is 19 amino acids. The trim removed 5 bases at V and 4 bases at J, leaving 19 bases unmatched. Looked up from germline, CDR1 is MNHEY and CDR2 is SMNVEV (reference sequence). General study findings and limits: Private and CD4 specificities were missed by VDJdb matching, skewed to anti-spike CD8.

This rearrangement joins TRBV27 to TRBJ2-3, with 9 bases identical to TRBD2. Sequencing was carried out using whole blood. The source of this sequence is an adult who was a healthcare worker with PCR-confirmed SARS-CoV-2 infection or an uninfected control (not recorded which). For the CDR3, the DNA is TGTGCCAGCAGTCGAGCGATGGTAGCGGGGGTCCTATCATCAGATACGCAGTATTTT. Translated: CASSRAMVAGVLSSDTQYF.